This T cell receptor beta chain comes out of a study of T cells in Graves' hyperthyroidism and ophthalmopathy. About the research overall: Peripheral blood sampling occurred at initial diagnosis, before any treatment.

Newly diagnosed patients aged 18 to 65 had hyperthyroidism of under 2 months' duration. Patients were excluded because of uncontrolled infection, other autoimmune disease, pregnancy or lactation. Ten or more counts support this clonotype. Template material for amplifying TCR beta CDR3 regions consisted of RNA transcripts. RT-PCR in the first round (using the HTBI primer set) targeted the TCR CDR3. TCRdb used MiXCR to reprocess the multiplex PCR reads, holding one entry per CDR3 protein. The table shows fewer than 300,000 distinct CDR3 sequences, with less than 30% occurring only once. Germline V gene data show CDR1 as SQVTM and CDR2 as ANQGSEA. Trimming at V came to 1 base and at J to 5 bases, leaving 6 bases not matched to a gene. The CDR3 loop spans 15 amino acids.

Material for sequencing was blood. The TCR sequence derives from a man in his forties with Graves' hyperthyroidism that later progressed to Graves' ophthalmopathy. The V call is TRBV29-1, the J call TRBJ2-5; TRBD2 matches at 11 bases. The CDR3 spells CSVEVLAGGRETQYF. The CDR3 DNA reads TGCAGCGTTGAAGTGTTAGCGGGAGGGCGGGAGACCCAGTACTTC.